The present T cell receptor beta chain was sequenced within a study of tumor-infiltrating lymphocytes in primary liver carcinoma. The source of the blood RNA was unsorted whole blood, and germline DNA was extracted as well. Starting from approximately 470 ng of total RNA, TCR beta cDNA was produced with a primer in the constant region. Libraries covering TCR beta were generated through three nested multiplex PCR rounds (using a slightly modified ARM-PCR). Two initial PCR rounds of about 10 cycles each paired TRBV1-TRBV30 forward primers with a C-beta reverse primer. TCRdb re-analysed the multiplex PCR reads in MiXCR, keeping a single row per CDR3 protein. The sample holds hundreds of thousands of distinct CDR3 sequences; around 50% are singletons and the top ten take approximately 17%. The V end lost 5 bases, the J end lost 3 bases, and 17 bases lay between the germline ends. CDR3 size: 16 residues.

The chain has TRBV12-3 or TRBV12-4 and TRBJ2-4, with D perhaps matching TRBD2 (5 bases). The receptor comes from a woman in her twenties or thirties with primary liver carcinoma and hepatitis B virus infection. Sequencing was done on a sample of peripheral blood. The CDR3 DNA sequence: TGTGCCAGCAGTCTCGGACTTTCAGGTGGCAAAAACATTCAGTACTTC. It is translated as CASSLGLSGGKNIQYF.